The sequence of this T cell receptor (beta chain) was determined in a study of blood T cell repertoires in COVID-19. The overall study: Sites in the United States, Italy and Spain provided acute and convalescent COVID-19 samples. T cells, B-cell-depleted T cells, or PBMCs supplied cDNA or gDNA.

Trimming pared 5 bases from V and 3 bases from J, leaving 14 bases between. The CDR3 contains 15 residues. The germline gives CDR1 LGHNA, CDR2 YSLEER. TCRdb's copy holds only in-frame clones and misses some; the assay was immunoSEQ multiplex PCR. This table has about 87,000 clones, roughly 82% appearing once. Sample: peripheral blood. The TCR sequence derives from a human donor in a cohort sampled during active COVID-19. The genes are TRBV4-3 and TRBJ2-1, with a weak D call TRBD1 (6 bases). In DNA form, the CDR3 reads TGCGCCAGCAGCTTGTCCGGGACACTCTACAATGAGCAGTTCTTC. This encodes CASSLSGTLYNEQFF.